Described below is a single T cell receptor beta chain sequence and its context. Its antigen is still unknown. Samples underwent the assay at deep level. Across several immunoSEQ plates, the genomic DNA of each subset was split evenly. The data were produced by immunoSEQ multiplex PCR, yet TCRdb's version contains in-frame clones alone and is incomplete. This sample has 2 million to 2.5 million clones, with more than 80% found just once. These data originate in a study of shared clonotypes between healthy human individuals. Study conclusions and caveats: An anticipated effect of sequencing depth on clonotype sharing among donors was recognized.

Donors had no recently reported acute infections or vaccinations and were HIV-negative. The sequencing sample was made of naive CD4+ T cells from PBMCs. Stated subset: CD45RA+ positively selected. The TCR originated in a man between 18 and 35 years old in good health. Some clones in this sample may be carry-over from other donors' samples.

CDR3 region: CASSRDRNQPQHF. CDR3 DNA: TGTGCCAGCAGCCGGGACAGAAATCAGCCCCAGCATTTT. The gene calls are TRBV6-1 and TRBJ1-5; TRBD1 aligns across 7 bases. The CDR3 covers 13 residues. Trimming at V came to 6 bases and at J to 4 bases, leaving 3 bases not matched to a gene. The germline gives CDR1 MNHNS, CDR2 SASEGT.